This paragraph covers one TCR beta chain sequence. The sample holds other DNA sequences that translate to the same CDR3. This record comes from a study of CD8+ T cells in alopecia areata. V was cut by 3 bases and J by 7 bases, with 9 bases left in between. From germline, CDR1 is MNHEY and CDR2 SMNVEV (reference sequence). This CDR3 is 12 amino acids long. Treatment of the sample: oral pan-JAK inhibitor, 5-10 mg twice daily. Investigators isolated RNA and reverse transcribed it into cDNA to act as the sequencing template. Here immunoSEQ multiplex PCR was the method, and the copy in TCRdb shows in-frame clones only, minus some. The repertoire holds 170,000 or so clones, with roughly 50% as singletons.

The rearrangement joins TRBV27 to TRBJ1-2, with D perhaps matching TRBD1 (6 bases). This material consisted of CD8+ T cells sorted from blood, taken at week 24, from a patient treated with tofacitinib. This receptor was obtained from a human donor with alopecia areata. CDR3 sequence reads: CASSLGGRGYTF. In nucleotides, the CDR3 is TGTGCCAGCAGTTTGGGGGGCCGTGGCTACACCTTC.